What follows is one TCR beta chain and its context. This clone occurred a few times. Which antigen it targets is not known. No qualities accompany the bases; no much larger clone lies one base away. These data are taken from a study of cytomegalovirus exposure and HLA in healthy donors (dated by TCRdb to 2015 to 2018). Study-level background: An earlier analysis of around 600 of the donors reported approximately 300 Gb of sequence data and more than 90 million unique TCR beta sequences from 190 million or so T cells. Donor age, sex, ethnicity and CMV serostatus were compiled together with the repertoire data. The study combined high-throughput TCR immunosequencing, statistical association of individual TCRs with disease status, and machine learning to predict cytomegalovirus infection status. The study profiled the T cell repertoires of 550 to 700 subjects by immunosequencing and related them to cytomegalovirus serostatus. A later genetic analysis used genome-wide SNP genotypes for about 65% of the 666 donors, treating that subset as a discovery cohort. The study was designed to test whether signatures of past pathogen exposure could be identified by cataloging public T cell receptors. HLA typing included class I and class II loci at four-digit resolution. An earlier analysis of about 620 of the donors applied high-throughput TCR beta sequencing to assess whether each TCR beta V gene segment acted as functional or pseudogenic. Roughly 300 gigabases of sequencing data and tens of millions of unique TCR sequences were included in an early release covering about 600 HLA-typed donors. Among roughly 370 genotyped donors of the cohort, an average of roughly 240,000 unique TCR beta nucleotide sequences were sequenced per donor, roughly 20% of them non-productive. Typing coverage varied by locus: roughly 629-630 donors for A, B, C, DRB1 and DQB1; roughly 520 for DQA1; about 570 for DPA1; more than 450 for DPB1. Four to six DR-DQ haplotypes were handled as single units for association and clustering, since linkage in the cohort was strong. Of the approximately 400 genotyped donors, 65% to 90% were placed in the genetic ancestry cluster associated with self-reported Caucasian donors. A later analysis re-analyzed previously published TCR beta repertoires from approximately 670 donors and added high-resolution HLA genotyping to study TCR occurrence patterns. The later analysis used no new phenotypic data to find candidate immune exposures, relying instead on TCR beta sequences and their occurrence across donors. A separate validation cohort of about 110 different subjects was used in addition to the approximately 700-subject first cohort. All discovery cohort repertoires had been generated on a single sequencing platform. Paper-wide results and their limitations: Assigning TCR associations to individual alleles was difficult when HLA alleles, especially DR and DQ, strongly co-occurred. According to a later analysis, most CMV-associated TCR beta chains appeared to be HLA-restricted, and the HLA associations seemed to be driven largely by CMV exposure. In a later analysis, several top co-occurrence clusters were reported to appear linked to parvovirus B19, influenza, CMV and Epstein-Barr virus. A further reported finding was that TCR beta sequences accurately predicted the HLA-A and HLA-B alleles for most subjects in the first cohort. According to a later genetic analysis, donors in an Asian-associated ancestry cluster had fewer N-insertions in productive TCRs than the approximately 670-donor mean. While some public TCRs were present in many individuals, most TCR sequences turned up only very rarely across donors. Sequencing depth was assumed to be roughly uniform across donors in the presence/absence analyses, though that assumption may not hold. Correlated functional status among segregating V segments might reflect linkage disequilibrium, but an unknown experimental factor could not be ruled out. In this cohort, only TCR beta chains were sequenced, and detectable features were limited by the absence of alpha or paired-chain data. According to a later analysis, TCR association rates differed among HLA loci, with DRB1 alleles showing the most associated TCRs and HLA-C alleles showing the fewest. In a later analysis, HLA-associated TCR beta chains were found to be more clonally expanded and to have lower generation probabilities than equally common non-associated chains. The classifier was reported to diagnose cytomegalovirus status with high specificity and sensitivity in both the original cohort and the validation cohort. CMV serostatus was the only immune exposure information available for the cohort. The authors suggested that the approach could potentially be generalized to other disease states and immunological phenotypes. In an earlier analysis of 587 of the donors, most TCR beta V segments appeared in productive rearrangements about 87% or about 30% of the time, broadly matching IMGT annotations. The study gave a list of 150 to 200 TCR beta chains associated with cytomegalovirus. A few of the identified cytomegalovirus-associated TCR beta chains were confirmed in vitro to be specific for cytomegalovirus antigens. In a later genetic analysis, a missense DCLRE1C variant was associated with V-gene and J-gene trimming of TCR beta chains, and the association was replicated in an independent cohort. At a false discovery rate of 0.05, a later analysis linked roughly 17,000 TCR beta sequences to specific HLA alleles. A cluster of highly shared sequence variants was judged likely to represent a technical artifact of the sequencing pipeline. Because HLA typing was missing for some donors at each locus, association tests included only the typed subset. Because counts were too low, fewer than 20 rarely observed V segments, including chromosome 9 orphons, were excluded from the earlier analysis of fewer than 650 of the donors. Because the 87-base-pair reads could not distinguish some IMGT-functional V segments, including TRBV6-2 and TRBV6-3, those segments were excluded.

Libraries were made using the immunoSEQ multiplex PCR assay. The multiplex PCR relied on a mix of 60 forward primers for TCR Vbeta segments and 13 reverse primers for TCR Jbeta segments. The CDR3 region of rearranged TCR beta genes was amplified from genomic DNA by a multiplex PCR assay. On the Illumina HiSeq System, the amplified TCR beta libraries were sequenced as 87-base-pair reads. In the paper's pipeline: A later analysis tallied roughly 76 million unique TCR beta chains across the 660 or so repertoires, and around 12 million of those chains were shared by two or more donors. To remove PCR and sequencing errors, raw reads were error-corrected and collapsed into unique sequences using a nearest-neighbor algorithm that merged closely related sequences. To assign V, D and J gene segments, CDR3 sequences were aligned to IMGT reference sequences. For a sequence to be retained, a match of at least six nucleotides to both a V gene segment and a J gene segment was required. Rearrangements were called productive when the CDR3 lacked stop codons and stayed in frame with V and J; all others were non-productive. CDR3 was defined according to IMGT convention as the region running from the second conserved V-encoded cysteine to the conserved J-encoded phenylalanine. The earlier analysis of about 620 of the donors excluded sequences that lacked an unambiguous match to a single V gene segment. In an earlier analysis of 587 of the donors, V segments were called functional above 56.7% productive rearrangements and were called segregating when the between-donor standard deviation exceeded 5%. A statistical classification framework was developed to diagnose cytomegalovirus status using the catalog of TCR beta chain sequences. In a later analysis, TCR nucleotide sequences were compared against IMGT/GENE-DB human TR gene sequences so that V and J genes could be assigned. Using the TCRdist pipeline, a later analysis assigned CDR3 sequences along with most-parsimonious VDJ recombination scenarios. In a later analysis, every TCR beta chain was defined by the combination of its CDR3 amino acid sequence and its V-gene family, and reads without a unique V-gene family were dropped. To address suspected cross-contamination and a sequencing artifact, a later analysis removed 592 highly shared, low-generation-probability nucleotide sequences. In a later analysis, a clonal expansion index for each public chain was calculated from normalized within-repertoire ranks of inferred template counts. In a later analysis, generation probabilities were computed using a VDJ recombination model fitted to out-of-frame rearrangements, and the results were checked against IGoR. Hypergeometric tests were used in a later analysis to score TCR-TCR, TCR-HLA and TCR-CMV co-occurrence, with a repertoire-size bias correction applied to the TCR pairs. To estimate false discovery rates, a later analysis permuted the HLA or CMV assignments 20 times. In a later analysis, co-occurring TCRs were grouped using DBSCAN, with TCRdist sequence similarity added in when clustering inside HLA-allele-positive subsets. Repertoires with fewer than 30,000 or more than 120,000 public chains were left out of co-occurrence clustering, as were a few repertoires with anomalous nucleotide sharing. What TCRdb holds here is the immuneACCESS table cut down to in-frame rearrangements. Part of the clones is not present; checked against another copy, under half of the missing clones reflect an unresolved V gene, and the others are unexplained. V and J calls and clone size follow that table, whereas D and trimming were derived from the DNA. Counted in this sample were under 60,000 clones; around three quarters of them appeared once. In total, the top ten clones hold 2.5% to 4% of the sample.

The cohort was made up of approximately 700 healthy bone marrow donors. At the time of sampling, every cohort member was nominally healthy, though immune exposures that went unrecorded were likely present. The donor was CMV seropositive and belonged to the group of 250 to 350 seropositive cohort members. A peripheral blood sample was collected from each donor, and TCR beta sequencing was performed on peripheral blood mononuclear cells. Genomic DNA was extracted from the blood cell samples with the Qiagen DNeasy Blood Extraction Kit. V has 5 bases trimmed and J has 1 base trimmed; junction bases matching no gene number 17. Including the terminal cysteine and phenylalanine, the CDR3 comprises 19 residues. Only the CDR3 portion is preserved as DNA: 57 bases, with reading frame beginning at the first base. Looking up the germline V gene (reference sequence) yields CDR1 LNHDA and CDR2 SQIVND.

The sample consisted of PBMCs. The rearranged segments are TRBV19 and TRBJ1-1, and TRBD1 matches 9 of the central bases. The receptor comes from a woman in her thirties or forties in good health and CMV-seropositive. This receptor has the CDR3 CASSPAGTGFFSPNTEAFF. The DNA is TGTGCCAGTAGTCCGGCCGGGACAGGGTTTTTTAGCCCGAACACTGAAGCTTTCTTT.